Shown below are 14 T cell receptor beta chains from a single sample sequenced in a study of PD-L1 blockade in urothelial cancer. Clones were read by immunoSEQ multiplex PCR, and TCRdb kept only the in-frame ones, dropping some. The profile covers 35,000 to 40,000 clones, with around four fifths appearing a single time and over 12% taken by the ten largest. Time point of the sample: pretreatment peripheral blood. The sample in question was PBMCs, obtained around atezolizumab (anti-PD-L1) treatment. The receptors originated from a man of 80 years or more with urothelial cancer.

The rearrangement links TRBV5-1 to TRBJ2-7, with 9 bases fitting TRBD1. Trimming removed 2 bases from V and 6 bases from J; junction bases left unmatched: 12. CDR3 length: 16 amino acids. The germline gives CDR1 SGHRS, CDR2 YFSETQ. CDR3 residues: CASSFGPGQGSGEQYF. CDR3 DNA sequence: TGCGCCAGCAGCTTTGGACCGGGACAGGGTTCCGGCGAGCAGTACTTC.

The DNA for the CDR3 is TGTGCCAGCAGCTTGCCACCAGTACCGGGACAGGGGGCGAAGAACACTGAAGCTTTCTTT. The encoded protein is CASSLPPVPGQGAKNTEAFF. The chain has TRBV5-4 and TRBJ1-1; 12 bases agree with TRBD1. With V trimmed by 1 base and J by 1 base, 14 bases remained unmatched. Germline V CDR1 and CDR2: SGHNT, YYREEE (reference sequence). The CDR3 runs to 20 residues. Drawing the rest from reference TRBV5-4 and TRBJ1-1, the complete variable domain is ETGVTQSPTHLIKTRGQQVTLRCSSQSGHNTVSWYQQALGQGPQFIFQYYREEENGRGNFPPRFSGLQFPNYSSELNVNALELDDSALYLCASSLPPVPGQGAKNTEAFFGQGTRLTVV.

The chain has TRBV19 and TRBJ2-1; 11 positions match TRBD2. This CDR3 comprises 13 residues. After removal of 5 bases from V and 8 bases from J, the junction contained 2 bases not matched to a gene. CDR1 and CDR2 (germline): LNHDA, SQIVND (reference sequence). DNA of the CDR3: TGTGCCAGTAGTCCGGGACTAGCGGATGAGCAGTTCTTC. It specifies CASSPGLADEQFF.

The CDR3 here is CASSLGGRTAETQYF. CDR3 coding DNA: TGTGCCAGCAGCTTAGGGGGCAGGACAGCAGAGACCCAGTACTTC. The J gene is TRBJ2-5, the V gene TRBV7-2, with D tentatively TRBD1 (6 bases). The CDR3 covers 15 residues. V shed 1 base and J shed 4 bases, with 13 bases lying between them. Germline V CDR1 and CDR2: SGHTA, FQGNSA.

This clone was picked up one time. The rearrangement links TRBV28 to TRBJ1-1; 9 nucleotides match TRBD1. The CDR3 is made up of 14 amino acids. Trimming took 2 bases from V and 8 from J; bases not matched to a gene: 6. In germline, CDR1 is MDHEN, CDR2 SYDVKM. The chain's CDR3 is CASSLTGGAAEAFF. Here the CDR3 DNA reads TGTGCCAGCAGTTTAACAGGGGGCGCGGCAGAAGCTTTCTTT.

The V gene is TRBV27, the J gene TRBJ1-1; 7 positions match TRBD1. There are 14 residues in the CDR3. Germline V lookup: CDR1 MNHEY, CDR2 SMNVEV (reference sequence). V was pared by 4 bases and J by 1 base, with 3 bases of the junction left unmatched. The CDR3 DNA follows: TGTGCCAGCAGTTCCTACAGGGGGAACACTGAAGCTTTCTTT. It is translated as CASSSYRGNTEAFF.

The chain joins TRBV18 to TRBJ1-1; D gene uncertain. V was cut by 6 bases and J by 0 bases, with 11 bases left in between. The CDR3 contains 14 residues. Per germline, CDR1 KGHSH and CDR2 LQKENI. CDR3 coding DNA: TGTGCCAGCTCCCTTGGGCGATTGAACACTGAAGCTTTCTTT. This gives the protein CASSLGRLNTEAFF.

The chain uses TRBV5-1 and TRBJ1-2, with D uncertain. V was clipped by 0 bases and J by 4 bases, with 13 bases between them. Germline V gene lookup returns CDR1 SGHRS and CDR2 YFSETQ. The CDR3 totals 15 residues. This chain's CDR3 is CASSLGQSRVYGYTF. The DNA for the CDR3 is TGCGCCAGCAGCTTGGGGCAGTCACGGGTCTATGGCTACACCTTC.

As DNA, the CDR3 is TGTGCCAGCAGTTACTCCGGGAACTATGGCTACACCTTC. Encoded protein: CASSYSGNYGYTF. The gene calls are TRBV6-6 and TRBJ1-2; D not resolved. V was pared by 0 bases and J by 2 bases, with 4 bases between. Germline CDR1 reads MNHNY; CDR2 reads SVGAGI (reference sequence). This CDR3 is 13 amino acids long.

The chain recombines TRBV18 with TRBJ2-1; possible D gene TRBD1, 5 bases. The germline CDR1 and CDR2 sequences are KGHSH and LQKENI. The CDR3 is 12 residues long. Trimming took off 4 bases at V and 8 bases at J, with 9 bases between the two ends. The CDR3 protein is CASSQQGHEQFF. CDR3 DNA sequence: TGTGCCAGCTCACAGCAGGGCCATGAGCAGTTCTTC. The full variable domain, completed using reference TRBV18 and TRBJ2-1, is NAGVMQNPRHLVRRRGQEARLRCSPMKGHSHVYWYRQLPEEGLKFMVYLQKENIIDESGMPKERFSAEFPKEGPSILRIQQVVRGDSAAYFCASSQQGHEQFFGPGTRLTVL.

This clone came up once. This chain uses TRBV27 with TRBJ1-3; weak D call: TRBD1 (6 bases). The CDR3 runs to 16 residues. With 5 bases removed from V and 4 bases from J, the gap between germline ends came to 18 bases. In germline, CDR1 is MNHEY, CDR2 SMNVEV (reference sequence). CDR3 residues: CASSPQQGRGGNTIYF. The CDR3 region has the DNA TGTGCCAGCAGTCCACAACAGGGAAGAGGAGGAAACACCATATATTTT.

This chain joins TRBV6-1 and TRBJ2-3; 8 nucleotides agree with TRBD2. V gave up 5 bases and J gave up 3 bases; unmatched junction bases: 7. This CDR3 spans 15 amino acids. Germline lookup yields CDR1 MNHNS and CDR2 SASEGT. The DNA for the CDR3 is TGTGCCAGCAGTCAGACTAGCGTAGGGACAGATACGCAGTATTTT. Residues: CASSQTSVGTDTQYF.

The V call is TRBV2, the J call TRBJ2-5; TRBD1 matches 8 bases. The CDR3 runs 15 residues. Germline CDR1 SNHLY, CDR2 FYNNEI. The trim removed 6 bases at V and 4 bases at J, leaving 10 bases unmatched. The CDR3 sequence is CASRWTGRSSETQYF. The CDR3 nucleotides are TGTGCCAGCAGATGGACAGGGCGGTCGTCAGAGACCCAGTACTTC.

V gene TRBV6-1 combines with J gene TRBJ1-5; weak D call: TRBD1 (5 bases). The germline V gene encodes CDR1 MNHNS and CDR2 SASEGT. The CDR3 loop spans 13 amino acids. Deletions cut 3 bases from V and 4 bases from J, with 7 bases between. The CDR3 loop reads CASSDRENQPQHF. CDR3 sequence (DNA): TGTGCCAGCAGTGACAGGGAAAATCAGCCCCAGCATTTT.